This T cell receptor (beta chain) was profiled in a study of cytomegalovirus exposure and HLA in healthy donors. General study findings and limits: Most sequenced TCRs were rare (though some public TCRs occurred in many donors).

As regards this clone: Its antigen remains unknown.

TCRdb's copy holds only in-frame clones and misses some; the assay was immunoSEQ multiplex PCR. The sample yields about 130,000 clones, about 91% seen once. Input material: PBMCs. The receptor was derived from a woman younger than 35 in good health and CMV-seronegative.

The CDR3 sequence: CAISESSGRAAGELFF. CDR3 nucleotides: TGTGCCATCAGTGAGTCTAGCGGGAGGGCCGCCGGGGAGCTGTTTTTT. The V gene is TRBV10-3, the J gene TRBJ2-2; 11 bases map to TRBD2. The CDR3 is 16 residues long. V was pared by 0 bases and J by 6 bases, with 3 bases of the junction left unmatched. CDR1 and CDR2 from the germline V gene are ENHRY and SYGVKD.